Below are 18 T cell receptor beta chains sequenced from a single sample in a study of blood T cell repertoires in COVID-19. The assay was immunoSEQ multiplex PCR, and TCRdb's table has in-frame clones only and misses some. The sample lists roughly 150,000 clones; 82% were seen once. What was sequenced was peripheral blood. The receptors derive from a woman older than 75 with acute or convalescent COVID-19.

This clone has a single count. The chain has TRBV6-5 and TRBJ2-3, with TRBD1 as a possible D gene (6 bases). Germline CDR1 and CDR2: MNHEY and SVGAGI. There are 16 residues in the CDR3. Trimming pared 2 bases from V and 5 bases from J, leaving 17 bases between. The CDR3 spells CASSYNPRGAEDTQYF. As DNA, the CDR3 is TGTGCCAGCAGTTACAATCCCAGGGGAGCGGAAGATACGCAGTATTTT.

The chain uses TRBV9 and TRBJ2-2; 12 bases align to TRBD2. Trimming removed 3 bases from V and 1 base from J; junction bases left unmatched: 1. Germline lookup yields CDR1 SGDLS and CDR2 YYNGEE. CDR3 length equals 16 residues. CDR3 nucleotide sequence: TGTGCCAGCAGCGCGACTAGCGGGGGGAACACCGGGGAGCTGTTTTTT. This gives the protein CASSATSGGNTGELFF.

V gene TRBV19 combines with J gene TRBJ1-1, with unresolved D. V dropped 9 bases and J dropped 3 bases, with 20 bases sitting between them. CDR1 and CDR2 (germline): LNHDA, SQIVND (reference sequence). The CDR3 totals 15 residues. This CDR3 reads CASGVGPGGHTEAFF. CDR3 bases: TGTGCCAGCGGGGTCGGGCCCGGAGGGCACACTGAAGCTTTCTTT.

The rearrangement links TRBV7-9 to TRBJ1-1, with 7 bases lining up with TRBD1. J gave up 4 bases and V 5 bases, and 10 bases lay outside the gene matches. The germline gives CDR1 SEHNR, CDR2 FQNEAQ (reference sequence). The CDR3 is 15 amino acids. The CDR3, as DNA: TGTGCCAGCAGCCAGACGTATGACAGGGCCACTGAAGCTTTCTTT. This codes for CASSQTYDRATEAFF.

The chain employs TRBV24-1 and TRBJ1-1; possible D gene TRBD1, 5 bases. Trimming left V 5 bases short and J 4 bases short, with 7 bases between. Germline V gene sequence: CDR1 KGHDR, CDR2 SFDVKD. CDR3 size: 12 residues. CDR3 sequence (DNA): TGTGCCACCAGTGTGGGGGGCACTGAAGCTTTCTTT. Its protein is CATSVGGTEAFF.

This sequence joins TRBV19 and TRBJ2-1, with TRBD2 matching over 9 bases. J lost 5 bases, V lost 6 bases, and 14 bases had no gene match. CDR1 and CDR2 (germline): LNHDA, SQIVND (reference sequence). The CDR3 loop spans 17 amino acids. The CDR3 loop reads CASSIPARLAGNNEQFF. CDR3 DNA: TGTGCCAGTAGCATCCCCGCCCGGCTAGCGGGAAACAATGAGCAGTTCTTC.

This chain connects TRBV18 to TRBJ1-2, with D possibly being TRBD1 (5 bases). Germline loops: CDR1 KGHSH, CDR2 LQKENI. The CDR3 sequence is 15 residues long. V was pared by 4 bases and J by 4 bases, with 16 bases between. The CDR3 region has the DNA TGTGCCAGCTCACTGGGAGGGGACTCGCTCTATGGCTACACCTTC. Its translation: CASSLGGDSLYGYTF.

The gene calls are TRBV18 and TRBJ1-5; possibly TRBD1 for D (6 bases). CDR1 is KGHSH and CDR2 is LQKENI in the germline V gene. This CDR3 is built from 16 residues. V lost 2 bases and J 0 bases, leaving 11 bases between the germline ends. The DNA of the CDR3 is TGTGCCAGCTCACCAAACAGGGTTGATAGCAATCAGCCCCAGCATTTT. It translates to CASSPNRVDSNQPQHF.

The chain uses TRBV19 and TRBJ2-1; 9 nucleotides align to TRBD1. The V gene's germline CDR1 is LNHDA and CDR2 SQIVND (reference sequence). J was trimmed by 4 bases and V by 9 bases; bases with no gene match: 7. This CDR3 is 14 amino acids long. CDR3 loop: CASLDRGGYNEQFF. CDR3 DNA sequence: TGTGCCAGCCTGGACAGGGGAGGATACAATGAGCAGTTCTTC.

The chain carries TRBV27 and TRBJ2-5; 9 bases line up with TRBD1. The CDR3 consists of 17 residues. Germline V gives CDR1 MNHEY, CDR2 SMNVEV (reference sequence). The ends lost 2 bases at V and 5 bases at J; junction bases unmatched: 12. The CDR3 bases are TGTGCCAGCAGTTTAACTCCCGGGACAGGGTCCCGGGAGACCCAGTACTTC. Translation gives CASSLTPGTGSRETQYF.

The chain combines TRBV27 with TRBJ2-7; 14 bases are shared with TRBD2. The germline CDR1 and CDR2 sequences are MNHEY and SMNVEV (reference sequence). V lost 5 bases to trimming and J lost 7 bases; unmatched junction nucleotides: 7. CDR3 length: 15 residues. The CDR3 nucleotides are TGTGCCAGCAGTAAACCGGGACTAGCGGGAGTAGAGCAGTACTTC. It codes for CASSKPGLAGVEQYF.

The chain recombines TRBV19 with TRBJ2-3, with TRBD1 matching 8 bases. V lost 10 bases to trimming and J lost 0 bases; unmatched junction nucleotides: 15. The CDR3 has 17 residues. The germline V gene has CDR1 LNHDA and CDR2 SQIVND (reference sequence). The CDR3 nucleotides are TGTGCCACCCACACAACGAAGAACAGGGGGAGCACAGATACGCAGTATTTT. Amino acids: CATHTTKNRGSTDTQYF. Supplemented by reference TRBV19 and TRBJ2-3, the full variable domain reads DGGITQSPKYLFRKEGQNVTLSCEQNLNHDAMYWYRQDPGQGLRLIYYSQIVNDFQKGDIAEGYSVSREKKESFPLTVTSAQKNPTAFYLCATHTTKNRGSTDTQYFGPGTRLTVL.

This chain links TRBV6-1 with TRBJ1-6, with no clear D. Deletions cut 2 bases from V and 8 bases from J, with 10 bases between. From germline, CDR1 is MNHNS and CDR2 SASEGT. This CDR3 comprises 14 residues. CDR3 residues: CASSESEGDSPLHF. The DNA of the CDR3 is TGTGCCAGCAGTGAAAGCGAAGGAGATTCACCCCTCCACTTT.

This chain joins TRBV7-3 and TRBJ2-1, with 13 bases identical to TRBD2. J lost 8 bases, V lost 6 bases, and 7 bases had no gene match. CDR3 length: 15 amino acids. Looked up from germline, CDR1 is SGHTA and CDR2 is FQGTGA. CDR3 nucleotide sequence: TGTGCCAGCAGTCCGACTAGCGGGGGGTGGTATGAGCAGTTCTTC. Encoded protein: CASSPTSGGWYEQFF.

V usage is TRBV10-2 and J usage is TRBJ1-1; weak D call: TRBD1 (6 bases). Trimming stripped 3 bases from V and 0 bases from J, with 14 bases between. The length of the CDR3 is 16 residues. Germline assignment: CDR1 WSHSY and CDR2 SAAADI. The CDR3 sequence: CASSEMTGIMNTEAFF. The CDR3 coding sequence is TGCGCCAGCAGTGAAATGACAGGAATCATGAACACTGAAGCTTTCTTT.

This clone appeared once. The genes are TRBV29-1 and TRBJ1-1, with 9 bases aligning to TRBD1. The trim removed 6 bases at V and 3 bases at J, leaving 11 bases unmatched. Germline V gene sequence: CDR1 SQVTM, CDR2 ANQGSEA. This CDR3 is built from 15 residues. Written as DNA, the CDR3 is TGCAGCGTAGAACACCCGACAGGGGGGGACACTGAAGCTTTCTTT. This codes for CSVEHPTGGDTEAFF.

In this sample, this clone turned up once. This chain joins TRBV14 and TRBJ2-1; D is perhaps TRBD2 (5 bases). Deletions cut 0 bases from V and 6 bases from J, with 15 bases between. The CDR3 is 16 residues long. The germline CDR1 and CDR2 sequences are SGHDN and FVKESK. This CDR3 reads CASSQEWERPGNEQFF. The CDR3 coding sequence is TGTGCCAGCAGCCAAGAGTGGGAGCGGCCTGGCAATGAGCAGTTCTTC.

This rearrangement joins TRBV5-1 to TRBJ2-1; TRBD1 aligns across 10 bases. The V gene's germline CDR1 is SGHRS and CDR2 YFSETQ. V lost 0 bases, J lost 6 bases, and 9 bases stayed unmatched. The CDR3 spans 17 residues. CDR3: CASSLGLVGTGANEQFF. In DNA, the CDR3 is TGCGCCAGCAGCTTGGGTCTCGTCGGGACAGGGGCCAATGAGCAGTTCTTC.